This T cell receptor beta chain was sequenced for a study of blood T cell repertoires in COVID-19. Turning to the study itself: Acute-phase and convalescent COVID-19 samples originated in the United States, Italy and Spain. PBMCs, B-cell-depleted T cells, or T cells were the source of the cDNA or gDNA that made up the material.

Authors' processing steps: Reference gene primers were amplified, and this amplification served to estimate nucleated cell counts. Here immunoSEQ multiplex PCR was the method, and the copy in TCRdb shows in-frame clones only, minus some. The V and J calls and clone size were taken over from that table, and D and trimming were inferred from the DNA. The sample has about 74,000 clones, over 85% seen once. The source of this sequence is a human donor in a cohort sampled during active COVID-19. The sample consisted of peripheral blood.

CDR3 DNA: TGTGCCAGCAGTTTAAGGGGGAACGGACCGAACTATGGCTACACCTTC. It translates to CASSLRGNGPNYGYTF. This chain connects TRBV28 to TRBJ1-2; weak D call: TRBD1 (6 bases). Germline V gives CDR1 MDHEN, CDR2 SYDVKM. CDR3 length: 16 amino acids. The germline V and J ends were trimmed by 2 bases and 2 bases, with 15 bases remaining between them.